This TCR beta chain comes out of a study of molecular identifiers for immune sequencing clone quantification. The CDR3 consists of 16 residues. The V gene end was trimmed by 4 bases and the J gene end by 2 bases; junction bases not matched to a gene: 5. The germline V gene encodes CDR1 LNHNV and CDR2 YYDKDF (reference sequence). This clonotype was seen repeatedly, ten times or more. TCRdb recomputed calls from the PCR reads with MiXCR, one row per CDR3 protein. The sample has 490,000 or so distinct CDR3 sequences, 25% seen once. The gene calls are TRBV15 and TRBJ1-6; 7 bases map to TRBD1. The source of this sequence is a human donor in good health. Some libraries in this study had Jurkat cell RNA spiked in. The sequencing sample was made of naive CD8+ T cells from blood, with Jurkat cell RNA spiked in. This sample's subset: FACS-sorted CD8+CD4-CCR7+CD45RA+ naive T cells. CDR3: CATSTGQAAYNSPLHF. The CDR3 region has the DNA TGTGCCACCAGCACAGGACAGGCGGCCTATAATTCACCCCTCCACTTT. The variable domain in full, with the rest retrieved from reference TRBV15 and TRBJ1-6, is DAMVIQNPRYQVTQFGKPVTLSCSQTLNHNVMYWYQQKSSQAPKLLFHYYDKDFNNEADTPDNFQSRRPNTSFCFLDIRSPGLGDTAMYLCATSTGQAAYNSPLHFGNGTRLTVT.